This entry concerns a single T cell receptor (beta chain). Antigen specificity is unknown. Trimming removed 8 bases from V and 2 bases from J, with 8 bases in between. This CDR3 is 12 amino acids long. Per the germline V gene, CDR1 is WNHNN and CDR2 is SYGVQD (reference sequence). The data belong to a study of T cell responses to AZD1222 COVID-19 vaccine. Study findings and constraints: Spike-specific TCR breadth and depth rose after two AZD1222 doses.

Profiled with immunoSEQ multiplex PCR; TCRdb holds only in-frame clones, not every one. The sample contains 200,000 or so clones, 93% of which appear only once. This receptor was obtained from an adult who received the AZD1222 COVID-19 vaccine. This sample comprised peripheral blood, obtained 28 days after the second AZD1222 dose. V gene TRBV10-1 combines with J gene TRBJ2-3; no clear D. The CDR3 loop is CASGTTTDTQYF. CDR3 sequence (DNA): TGCGCCAGCGGAACTACCACAGATACGCAGTATTTT.